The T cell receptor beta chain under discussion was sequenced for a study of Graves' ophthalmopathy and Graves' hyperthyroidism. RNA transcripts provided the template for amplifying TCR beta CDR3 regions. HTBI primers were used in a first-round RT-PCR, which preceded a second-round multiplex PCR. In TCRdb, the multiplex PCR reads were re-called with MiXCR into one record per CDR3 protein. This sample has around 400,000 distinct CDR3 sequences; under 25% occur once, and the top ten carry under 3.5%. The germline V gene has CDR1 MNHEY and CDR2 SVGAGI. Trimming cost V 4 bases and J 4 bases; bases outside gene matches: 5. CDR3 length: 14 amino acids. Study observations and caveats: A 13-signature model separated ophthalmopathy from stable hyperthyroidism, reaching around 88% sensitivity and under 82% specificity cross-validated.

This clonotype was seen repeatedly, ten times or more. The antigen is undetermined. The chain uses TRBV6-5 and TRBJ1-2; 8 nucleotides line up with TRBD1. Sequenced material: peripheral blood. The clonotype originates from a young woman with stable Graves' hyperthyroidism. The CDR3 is CASSWQGASYGYTF. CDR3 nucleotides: TGTGCCAGCAGTTGGCAGGGGGCAAGCTATGGCTACACCTTC.